The 20 T cell receptor beta chains in this list originate from one sample, sequenced in a study of blood T cell repertoires in COVID-19. Clones were read by immunoSEQ multiplex PCR, and TCRdb kept only the in-frame ones, dropping some. Seen here are under 300,000 clones, about 81% observed once, and the top ten hold over 1.1%. Sequences were obtained from peripheral blood. The receptors stem from a human donor with COVID-19, enrolled during active disease. The donor label of this sample is uncertain.

V is TRBV11-2 and J is TRBJ2-3; the D is unclear. CDR1 is SGHAT and CDR2 is FQNNGV in the germline V gene. The CDR3 consists of 15 residues. V was pared by 3 bases and J by 1 base, with 11 bases between. CDR3 DNA: TGTGCCAGCAGCTTGGGCACGATTGGCACAGATACGCAGTATTTT. Its protein is CASSLGTIGTDTQYF.

The chain employs TRBV11-2 and TRBJ1-4; possibly TRBD1 for D (6 bases). This CDR3 region has 15 residues. The germline V gene has CDR1 SGHAT and CDR2 FQNNGV. V lost 6 bases, J lost 3 bases, and 14 bases lay in between. For the CDR3, the DNA is TGTGCCAGCAGTTCCCAGGGGCCACCTAATGAAAAACTGTTTTTT. Its translation is CASSSQGPPNEKLFF. Filled out from reference TRBV11-2 and TRBJ1-4, the complete variable domain reads EAGVAQSPRYKIIEKRQSVAFWCNPISGHATLYWYQQILGQGPKLLIQFQNNGVVDDSQLPKDRFSAERLKGVDSTLKIQPAKLEDSAVYLCASSSQGPPNEKLFFGSGTQLSVL.

For the CDR3, the DNA is TGTGCCAGTAGTATCCGCCGGGGACAGGATGGAGATACGCAGTATTTT. It specifies CASSIRRGQDGDTQYF. V and J are TRBV19 and TRBJ2-3; TRBD1 aligns across 8 bases. CDR3 length: 16 residues. Germline CDR1 LNHDA, CDR2 SQIVND (reference sequence). Trimming removed 3 bases from V and 5 bases from J; junction bases left unmatched: 10.

CDR3 in DNA: TGCGCCAGCAGCTTGGAACTAGCGAATGAGCAGTTCTTC. It specifies CASSLELANEQFF. J is TRBJ2-1 and V is TRBV5-1; 7 bases are a match to TRBD2. From germline, CDR1 is SGHRS and CDR2 YFSETQ. The trim removed 0 bases at V and 7 bases at J, leaving 1 base unmatched. CDR3 length: 13 residues. The full variable domain, rest sourced from reference TRBV5-1 and TRBJ2-1, is KAGVTQTPRYLIKTRGQQVTLSCSPISGHRSVSWYQQTPGQGLQFLFEYFSETQRNKGNFPGRFSGRQFSNSRSEMNVSTLELGDSALYLCASSLELANEQFFGPGTRLTVL.

The rearrangement joins TRBV7-9 to TRBJ1-2; 8 positions match TRBD1. V trimming: 3 bases; J trimming: 3 bases; junction bases outside the gene matches: 9. The CDR3 covers 16 residues. The germline gives CDR1 SEHNR, CDR2 FQNEAQ (reference sequence). CDR3 amino acids: CASSFVGTGKDYGYTF. CDR3 DNA: TGTGCCAGCAGCTTTGTCGGGACAGGCAAGGACTATGGCTACACCTTC.

The chain combines TRBV30 with TRBJ2-1, with 8 positions matching TRBD2. CDR3 size: 13 residues. The junction had 7 bases not matched to a gene; V was cut back by 2 bases and J by 10 bases. CDR1 is GTSNPN, CDR2 SVGIG, per germline (reference sequence). The DNA for the CDR3 is TGTGCCTGGAGTCCGGGGGGGGAGATCGAGCAGTTCTTC. Its protein product is CAWSPGGEIEQFF. The entire variable domain, with the rest obtained from reference TRBV30 and TRBJ2-1, is as follows: SQTIHQWPATLVQPVGSPLSLECTVEGTSNPNLYWYRQAAGRGLQLLFYSVGIGQISSEVPQNLSASRPQDRQFILSSKKLLLSDSGFYLCAWSPGGEIEQFFGPGTRLTVL.

The rearrangement joins TRBV19 to TRBJ2-1; 7 nucleotides line up with TRBD2. V was clipped by 1 base and J by 4 bases; unmatched bases: 4. Germline values: CDR1 LNHDA, CDR2 SQIVND (reference sequence). The CDR3 consists of 15 residues. For the CDR3, the DNA is TGTGCCAGTAGTATAGGTGCGGGACTATACAATGAGCAGTTCTTC. Translated: CASSIGAGLYNEQFF. Filled out from reference TRBV19 and TRBJ2-1, the complete variable domain reads DGGITQSPKYLFRKEGQNVTLSCEQNLNHDAMYWYRQDPGQGLRLIYYSQIVNDFQKGDIAEGYSVSREKKESFPLTVTSAQKNPTAFYLCASSIGAGLYNEQFFGPGTRLTVL.

V and J are TRBV5-4 and TRBJ1-2; 8 bases line up with TRBD1. This CDR3 comprises 16 residues. V was clipped by 4 bases and J by 7 bases; unmatched bases: 15. Germline CDR1 reads SGHNT; CDR2 reads YYREEE (reference sequence). CDR3: CASSTSAGQVTSGYTF. As DNA, the CDR3 is TGTGCCAGCAGCACTAGCGCGGGACAGGTGACATCTGGCTACACCTTC.

In this sample, this clone turned up once. V gene TRBV9 combines with J gene TRBJ2-1, with 7 bases lining up with TRBD2. CDR1 is SGDLS and CDR2 is YYNGEE in the germline V gene. The J segment lost 3 bases and the V segment lost 0 bases, leaving 6 bases of the junction unmatched. CDR3 size: 16 residues. The DNA for the CDR3 is TGTGCCAGCAGCGTAGGGGCTAGCGGTATCTACAATGAGCAGTTCTTC. Translated, it gives CASSVGASGIYNEQFF.

This clone turned up a few times. J is TRBJ1-5 and V is TRBV6-5, with D perhaps matching TRBD1 (5 bases). Looked up from germline, CDR1 is MNHEY and CDR2 is SVGAGI. Trimming removed 6 bases from V and 2 bases from J, with 11 bases in between. The CDR3 length is 14 residues. CDR3 in amino acids: CASSPRGGNQPQHF. The DNA for the CDR3 is TGTGCCAGCAGCCCCCGGGGGGGCAATCAGCCCCAGCATTTT.

Comment on this clone: One end of the junction is discordant with germline, which a read error may explain. The chain is built from TRBV7-3 and TRBJ2-1; the D gene is possibly TRBD2 (6 bases). Germline V gene sequence: CDR1 SGHTA, CDR2 FQGTGA. The CDR3 runs 13 residues. The CDR3 loop reads CASSPGTGGYQIF. The CDR3 nucleotides are TGTGCCAGCAGTCCGGGGACTGGAGGATACCAGATCTTC.

The chain recombines TRBV6-5 with TRBJ2-6, with D perhaps matching TRBD2 (6 bases). This CDR3 comprises 15 residues. V was cut by 2 bases and J by 3 bases, with 8 bases left in between. Germline lookup yields CDR1 MNHEY and CDR2 SVGAGI. The CDR3 bases are TGTGCCAGCAGTTACCGGGGAGGTGGGGCCAACGTCCTGACTTTC. Translation: CASSYRGGGANVLTF.

The chain recombines TRBV30 with TRBJ1-2; 8 bases match TRBD1. The CDR3 extends over 16 amino acids. The J segment lost 0 bases and the V segment lost 5 bases, leaving 11 bases of the junction unmatched. Germline V CDR1 and CDR2: GTSNPN, SVGIG (reference sequence). The chain's CDR3 is CAWDPGGTGTNYGYTF. The CDR3 DNA reads as TGTGCCTGGGACCCCGGGGGGACAGGCACTAACTATGGCTACACCTTC.

Written as DNA, the CDR3 is TGTGCCTGGAGTGTACGGGGGGCCGCTGAAGCTTTCTTT. Its translation: CAWSVRGAAEAFF. The chain combines TRBV30 with TRBJ1-1; D is possibly TRBD1 (6 bases). The length of the CDR3 is 13 residues. The germline V gene has CDR1 GTSNPN and CDR2 SVGIG (reference sequence). Trimming cost V 0 bases and J 6 bases, with 11 bases left between them. The whole variable domain, remainder taken from reference TRBV30 and TRBJ1-1, is SQTIHQWPATLVQPVGSPLSLECTVEGTSNPNLYWYRQAAGRGLQLLFYSVGIGQISSEVPQNLSASRPQDRQFILSSKKLLLSDSGFYLCAWSVRGAAEAFFGQGTRLTVV.

The V call is TRBV6-2 or TRBV6-3, the J call TRBJ1-4; no reliable D call. V gave up 5 bases and J gave up 5 bases, with 15 bases separating them. Per the germline V gene, CDR1 is MNHEY and CDR2 is SVGEGT. The CDR3 extends over 15 amino acids. The CDR3, as DNA: TGTGCCAGCAGTCGATCAGAATGGCCGAATGAAAAACTGTTTTTT. Its protein is CASSRSEWPNEKLFF.

The chain uses TRBV18 and TRBJ2-2; tentatively, D is TRBD2 (5 bases). Germline assignment: CDR1 KGHSH and CDR2 LQKENI. This CDR3 spans 16 amino acids. Trimming stripped 0 bases from V and 6 bases from J, with 14 bases between. The DNA for the CDR3 is TGTGCCAGCTCACCACCAGACGTGGCGGGCTCCGGGGAGCTGTTTTTT. This encodes CASSPPDVAGSGELFF.

J is TRBJ1-5 and V is TRBV2; TRBD1 is a possible D gene (6 bases). CDR3 size: 21 residues. Deletions cut 0 bases from V and 0 bases from J, with 24 bases between. Germline assignment: CDR1 SNHLY and CDR2 FYNNEI. CDR3 sequence: CASSEAGIWVTDSLSNQPQHF. The CDR3, as DNA: TGTGCCAGCAGTGAAGCCGGAATTTGGGTTACGGACAGTCTTAGCAATCAGCCCCAGCATTTT. The variable domain in full, completed from reference TRBV2 and TRBJ1-5, reads EPEVTQTPSHQVTQMGQEVILRCVPISNHLYFYWYRQILGQKVEFLVSFYNNEISEKSEIFDDQFSVERPDGSNFTLKIRSTKLEDSAMYFCASSEAGIWVTDSLSNQPQHFGDGTRLSIL.

V is TRBV7-9 and J is TRBJ2-2; the match to TRBD2 covers 7 bases. Germline V lookup: CDR1 SEHNR, CDR2 FQNEAQ (reference sequence). The CDR3 runs 15 residues. The V and J ends lost 0 bases and 3 bases, in that order; junction bases with no gene match: 1. CDR3 coding DNA: TGTGCCAGCAGCTTAGCTAGCGGGCACACCGGGGAGCTGTTTTTT. This gives the protein CASSLASGHTGELFF.

The chain carries TRBV18 and TRBJ1-1; the D gene is possibly TRBD1 (5 bases). The CDR3 runs to 15 residues. From germline, CDR1 is KGHSH and CDR2 LQKENI. The ends were cut back, 3 bases at V and 2 bases at J, with 13 bases in the middle. The CDR3 is CASSPGPVLNTEAFF. CDR3 nucleotide sequence: TGTGCCAGCTCACCGGGGCCAGTTCTAAACACTGAAGCTTTCTTT.

The J gene is TRBJ2-3, the V gene TRBV27; 7 nucleotides match TRBD1. Germline assignment: CDR1 MNHEY and CDR2 SMNVEV (reference sequence). CDR3 length: 15 amino acids. V shed 4 bases, J shed 6 bases, and the junction held 10 bases outside the gene matches. The DNA of the CDR3 is TGTGCCAGCAGTTCTCCGGGACAGATAGCGGATACGCAGTATTTT. It translates to CASSSPGQIADTQYF.